These 22 T cell receptor beta chains originate from one sample sequenced in a study of OX40 agonist ivuxolimab in advanced cancers. Only in-frame clones appear in the TCRdb table, and some are missing; sequencing was by immunoSEQ multiplex PCR. Of around 100,000 clones in the sample, around 90% were seen once. Sequences were derived from CD4+ or CD8+ T cells sorted from blood, sampled in a trial of the OX40 agonist ivuxolimab. Receptors originate from an adult with an advanced solid tumor such as melanoma, head and neck, liver or kidney cancer.

The rearrangement joins TRBV2 to TRBJ2-3; TRBD2 matches at 8 bases. Germline values: CDR1 SNHLY, CDR2 FYNNEI. The CDR3 has 15 residues. Trimming cost V 6 bases and J 3 bases; bases outside gene matches: 8. The CDR3 nucleotides read TGTGCCAGCAGGGGGGGTCCGGGAGGGACAGATACGCAGTATTTT. Its protein product is CASRGGPGGTDTQYF.

The chain combines TRBV4-1 with TRBJ2-5; possibly TRBD2 for D (5 bases). Germline V gives CDR1 MGHRA, CDR2 YSYEKL. The germline V and J ends were trimmed by 2 bases and 4 bases, with 11 bases remaining between them. The CDR3 has 14 amino acids. CDR3 coding DNA: TGCGCCAGCAGCCAATCAGGACTGGGAGAGACCCAGTACTTC. Translation: CASSQSGLGETQYF.

The chain combines TRBV9 with TRBJ2-2, with TRBD2 matching 8 bases. The germline CDR1 and CDR2 sequences are SGDLS and YYNGEE. The CDR3 is 15 amino acids. V lost 7 bases to trimming and J lost 0 bases; unmatched junction nucleotides: 5. CDR3: CASCVAGTNTGELFF. The CDR3 coding sequence is TGTGCCAGCTGTGTAGCGGGAACGAACACCGGGGAGCTGTTTTTT.

The chain links TRBV28 to TRBJ2-7; maybe TRBD2 (6 bases). The CDR3 loop spans 13 amino acids. V was cut by 6 bases and J by 7 bases, with 16 bases left in between. CDR1 and CDR2 (germline): MDHEN, SYDVKM. CDR3: CASRQAPGDEQYF. Here the CDR3 DNA reads TGTGCCAGCAGGCAAGCCCCGGGGGATGAGCAGTACTTC.

The chain combines TRBV5-4 with TRBJ2-7; 10 nucleotides match TRBD2. Trimming at V came to 1 base and at J to 1 base, leaving 14 bases not matched to a gene. Germline CDR1 and CDR2: SGHNT and YYREEE (reference sequence). This CDR3 spans 19 amino acids. The CDR3 spells CASSLRASGSPRGSYEQYF. Written as DNA, the CDR3 is TGTGCCAGCAGCTTGCGGGCTAGCGGGAGCCCACGAGGATCCTACGAGCAGTACTTC. Variable domain in full (rest from reference TRBV5-4 and TRBJ2-7): ETGVTQSPTHLIKTRGQQVTLRCSSQSGHNTVSWYQQALGQGPQFIFQYYREEENGRGNFPPRFSGLQFPNYSSELNVNALELDDSALYLCASSLRASGSPRGSYEQYFGPGTRLTVT.

This chain connects TRBV11-2 to TRBJ2-5; no reliable D call. The ends were cut back, 5 bases at V and 2 bases at J, with 21 bases in the middle. This CDR3 comprises 17 residues. Germline values: CDR1 SGHAT, CDR2 FQNNGV. CDR3 sequence (DNA): TGTGCCAGCAGCCCGATAGGAGCCCCAGTCGAGCAAGAGACCCAGTACTTC. Its translation is CASSPIGAPVEQETQYF.

V is TRBV6-1 and J is TRBJ1-5; D is uncertain. V was clipped by 3 bases and J by 9 bases, with 21 bases between them. Germline CDR1 and CDR2: MNHNS and SASEGT. The CDR3 covers 16 residues. The chain's CDR3 is CASSEAGFLPQGPQHF. The CDR3 bases are TGTGCCAGCAGTGAGGCGGGGTTCCTTCCCCAAGGGCCCCAGCATTTT.

The V call is TRBV30, the J call TRBJ1-5; 7 nucleotides align to TRBD1. The V gene end was trimmed by 0 bases and the J gene end by 6 bases; junction bases not matched to a gene: 14. The germline gives CDR1 GTSNPN, CDR2 SVGIG (reference sequence). The length of the CDR3 is 17 residues. The CDR3 DNA sequence: TGTGCCTGGAGTGTGGATAGGGGGCCTCCATCGCCTCAGCCCCAGCATTTT. This sequence encodes CAWSVDRGPPSPQPQHF.

The chain carries TRBV6-6 and TRBJ2-5, with D maybe TRBD2 (7 bases). Germline values: CDR1 MNHNY, CDR2 SVGAGI (reference sequence). The CDR3 length is 16 residues. V lost 2 bases to trimming and J lost 2 bases, with 15 bases between them. The CDR3 DNA follows: TGTGCCAGCAGTTACAGGGGGGGGAGGACTCAAGAGACCCAGTACTTC. Amino acid sequence: CASSYRGGRTQETQYF.

This rearrangement joins TRBV6-1 to TRBJ2-7; TRBD2 might be the D (6 bases). Per the germline V gene, CDR1 is MNHNS and CDR2 is SASEGT. The ends were cut back, 6 bases at V and 7 bases at J, with 16 bases in the middle. This CDR3 has 13 amino acids. The CDR3 DNA reads as TGTGCCAGCAGGGGAGGTACTTTACCGGAGCAGTACTTC. Its protein is CASRGGTLPEQYF.

This clone was counted once. The genes are TRBV29-1 and TRBJ2-5; D gene ambiguous. The CDR3 extends over 12 amino acids. V shed 6 bases and J shed 5 bases, with 13 bases lying between them. The V gene's germline CDR1 is SQVTM and CDR2 ANQGSEA. The CDR3 DNA reads TGCAGCGTACTTATGTCCACGGAGACCCAGTACTTC. Protein: CSVLMSTETQYF. Supplemented by reference TRBV29-1 and TRBJ2-5, the full variable domain reads SAVISQKPSRDICQRGTSLTIQCQVDSQVTMMFWYRQQPGQSLTLIATANQGSEATYESGFVIDKFPISRPNLTFSTLTVSNMSPEDSSIYLCSVLMSTETQYFGPGTRLLVL.

J is TRBJ2-7 and V is TRBV5-6; maybe TRBD2 (5 bases). CDR1 SGHDT and CDR2 YYEEEE come from the germline V gene. Trimming stripped 1 base from V and 3 bases from J, with 8 bases between. The CDR3 has 13 residues. The CDR3 sequence is CASSLPRGYEQYF. CDR3 nucleotide sequence: TGTGCCAGCAGCTTGCCCCGGGGCTACGAGCAGTACTTC.

This clone was recorded once. The rearrangement uses TRBV6-6 and TRBJ2-7; TRBD1 agrees at 7 bases. Per the germline V gene, CDR1 is MNHNY and CDR2 is SVGAGI (reference sequence). This CDR3 is built from 15 residues. V dropped 6 bases and J dropped 1; count of bases not matched to a gene: 9. CDR3 region: CASRDTGVSSYEQYF. CDR3 nucleotides: TGTGCCAGCAGGGATACAGGGGTGTCTTCCTACGAGCAGTACTTC.

V is TRBV6-6 and J is TRBJ2-1, with D perhaps matching TRBD1 or TRBD2 (5 bases each). V was shortened by 7 bases and J by 0 bases, with 10 bases between the two germline ends. This CDR3 spans 14 amino acids. Germline V gives CDR1 MNHNY, CDR2 SVGAGI (reference sequence). Here the CDR3 DNA reads TGTGCCAGCAACCGGGACCGCTCCTACAATGAGCAGTTCTTC. Amino acids: CASNRDRSYNEQFF.

The chain joins TRBV30 to TRBJ2-7, with 8 bases that match TRBD1. The J segment lost 4 bases and the V segment lost 2 bases, leaving 19 bases of the junction unmatched. In germline, CDR1 is GTSNPN, CDR2 SVGIG (reference sequence). The CDR3 is made up of 18 amino acids. The CDR3 sequence is CAWSTGTGAVLKGYEQYF. CDR3 bases: TGTGCCTGGAGTACCGGGACAGGAGCCGTCTTAAAAGGGTACGAGCAGTACTTC.

This sequence joins TRBV30 and TRBJ1-6; D perhaps matches TRBD1 (6 bases). V shed 2 bases and J shed 5 bases, with 13 bases lying between them. This CDR3 spans 15 amino acids. Germline V gene data show CDR1 as GTSNPN and CDR2 as SVGIG (reference sequence). CDR3 sequence reads: CAWSRGLENNSPLHF. In DNA, the CDR3 is TGTGCCTGGAGTCGGGGGCTGGAGAATAATTCACCCCTCCACTTT.

The chain uses TRBV27 and TRBJ1-4; D is uncertain. The CDR3 spans 13 residues. Germline CDR1 reads MNHEY; CDR2 reads SMNVEV (reference sequence). Between the trimmed V and J ends, which lost 6 bases and 0 bases, there was a span of 5 bases. The CDR3 DNA follows: TGTGCCAGCAGAGCTTCAACTAATGAAAAACTGTTTTTT. This gives the protein CASRASTNEKLFF.

The V gene is TRBV6-1, the J gene TRBJ2-2, with D unresolved. Trimming cost V 6 bases and J 2 bases, with 7 bases left between them. CDR3 length: 13 residues. CDR1 MNHNS and CDR2 SASEGT come from the germline V gene. The CDR3 sequence: CASRGPNTGELFF. The DNA for the CDR3 is TGTGCCAGCAGAGGCCCAAACACCGGGGAGCTGTTTTTT.

This sequence joins TRBV7-9 and TRBJ2-7; 7 nucleotides align to TRBD2. Germline CDR1 SEHNR, CDR2 FQNEAQ (reference sequence). This CDR3 is built from 15 residues. V was clipped by 3 bases and J by 5 bases; unmatched bases: 10. Here the CDR3 DNA reads TGTGCCAGCAGCTTCGGCGGGAGAACGGAAAACGAGCAGTACTTC. This sequence encodes CASSFGGRTENEQYF.

V and J are TRBV15 and TRBJ1-3; D might be TRBD1 (5 bases). Germline assignment: CDR1 LNHNV and CDR2 YYDKDF (reference sequence). Trimming shortened V by 6 bases and J by 2 bases, and 11 bases separated the two germline ends. The CDR3 is 14 residues long. As DNA, the CDR3 is TGTGCCACCAGGGCCCGGGGGGCTGGAAACACCATATATTTT. Translation: CATRARGAGNTIYF.

The rearrangement links TRBV11-1 to TRBJ2-7; 7 nucleotides agree with TRBD2. The CDR3 is 13 amino acids. CDR1 and CDR2 (germline): SGHAT, FQDESV (reference sequence). The V segment lost 2 bases and the J segment 6 bases; nucleotides outside the gene matches: 4. CDR3 coding DNA: TGTGCCAGCAGCTTATTGTCTAGCGGCGAGCAGTACTTC. This codes for CASSLLSSGEQYF.

The rearrangement links TRBV28 to TRBJ2-7; the match to TRBD1 covers 7 bases. In germline, CDR1 is MDHEN, CDR2 SYDVKM. V was pared by 6 bases and J by 2 bases, with 7 bases of the junction left unmatched. The CDR3 runs 14 residues. CDR3 sequence (DNA): TGTGCCAGCAGGGCACAGGGGCGAACCTACGAGCAGTACTTC. As protein: CASRAQGRTYEQYF.